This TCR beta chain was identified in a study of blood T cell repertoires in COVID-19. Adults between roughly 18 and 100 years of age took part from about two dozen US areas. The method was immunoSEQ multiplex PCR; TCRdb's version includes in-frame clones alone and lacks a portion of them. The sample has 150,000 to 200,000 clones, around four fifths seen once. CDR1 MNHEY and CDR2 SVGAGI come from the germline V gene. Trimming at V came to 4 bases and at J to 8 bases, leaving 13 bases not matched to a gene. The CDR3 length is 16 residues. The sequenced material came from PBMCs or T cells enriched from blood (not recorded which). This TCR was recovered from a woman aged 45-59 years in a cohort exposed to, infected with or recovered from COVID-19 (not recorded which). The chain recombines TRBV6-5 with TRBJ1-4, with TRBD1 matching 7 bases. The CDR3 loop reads CASSSGTDQGIEKLFF. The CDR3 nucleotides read TGTGCCAGCAGTTCCGGGACAGATCAGGGCATCGAAAAACTGTTTTTT.